The 16 T cell receptor beta chains listed next were all sequenced from one sample in a study of blood T cell repertoires in COVID-19. Sequenced by immunoSEQ multiplex PCR; TCRdb stores in-frame clones only, minus some. This table holds about 190,000 clones, around 82% found once. The sequenced sample was peripheral blood. The source is a woman older than 75 with active or convalescent COVID-19.

The CDR3 region is CASSTSDWGTQYF. CDR3 sequence (DNA): TGTGCCAGCAGCACTAGCGACTGGGGTACGCAGTATTTT. The chain couples TRBV7-3 to TRBJ2-3, with 7 bases matching TRBD2. Germline V CDR1 and CDR2: SGHTA, FQGTGA. The CDR3 covers 13 residues. J lost 8 bases, V lost 5 bases, and 7 bases had no gene match. The variable domain in full, with the rest retrieved from reference TRBV7-3 and TRBJ2-3, is GAGVSQTPSNKVTEKGKYVELRCDPISGHTALYWYRQSLGQGPEFLIYFQGTGAADDSGLPNDRFFAVRPEGSVSTLKIQRTERGDSAVYLCASSTSDWGTQYFGPGTRLTVL.

The J gene is TRBJ1-1, the V gene TRBV5-1; 7 nucleotides match TRBD1. This CDR3 region has 14 residues. The trim removed 4 bases at V and 0 bases at J, leaving 3 bases unmatched. Germline CDR1 is SGHRS and CDR2 is YFSETQ. The CDR3 bases are TGCGCCAGCAGCACCGGGACAGTGAACACTGAAGCTTTCTTT. Residues: CASSTGTVNTEAFF.

This chain joins TRBV7-3 and TRBJ2-7; D is unresolved. V was clipped by 6 bases and J by 1 base, with 10 bases between them. The CDR3 spans 13 residues. Germline CDR1 is SGHTA and CDR2 is FQGTGA. CDR3 protein: CASSYARSYEQYF. In nucleotides, the CDR3 is TGTGCCAGCAGTTATGCCCGGTCCTACGAGCAGTACTTC.

The chain combines TRBV6-4 with TRBJ1-2, with D possibly matching TRBD1 (6 bases). V was pared by 2 bases and J by 10 bases, with 14 bases between. This CDR3 spans 13 amino acids. From germline, CDR1 is MRHNA and CDR2 SNTAGT. The CDR3: CASSDTGSGDYTF. Written as DNA, the CDR3 is TGTGCCAGCAGTGACACAGGGAGTGGGGACTACACCTTC.

CDR3 sequence: CASSSLTGGEEKLFF. As DNA, the CDR3 is TGCGCCAGCAGCTCCTTGACAGGGGGCGAAGAAAAACTGTTTTTT. The V call is TRBV5-1, the J call TRBJ1-4, with TRBD1 matching over 10 bases. With V trimmed by 3 bases and J by 8 bases, 7 bases remained unmatched. Germline assignment: CDR1 SGHRS and CDR2 YFSETQ. CDR3 length equals 15 residues.

The J gene is TRBJ1-2, the V gene TRBV5-1; 7 nucleotides match TRBD1. This CDR3 has 14 residues. V lost 4 bases, J lost 4 bases, and 7 bases stayed unmatched. CDR1 is SGHRS, CDR2 YFSETQ, per germline. The CDR3 loop is CASSPEQGIYGYTF. The CDR3 DNA sequence: TGCGCCAGCAGCCCAGAACAGGGGATCTATGGCTACACCTTC.

The gene calls are TRBV10-3 and TRBJ1-2; 10 positions agree with TRBD1. Trimming removed 2 bases from V and 3 bases from J; junction bases left unmatched: 0. Per germline, CDR1 ENHRY and CDR2 SYGVKD. CDR3 length equals 14 residues. The CDR3, as DNA: TGTGCCATCAGTGAGGGGACAGGGGACTATGGCTACACCTTC. Its protein is CAISEGTGDYGYTF.

V and J are TRBV5-4 and TRBJ2-1; 11 nucleotides match TRBD2. V trimming: 5 bases; J trimming: 0 bases; junction bases outside the gene matches: 13. The germline V gene encodes CDR1 SGHNT and CDR2 YYREEE (reference sequence). The CDR3 loop spans 19 amino acids. In nucleotides, the CDR3 is TGTGCCAGCAGTTCGGGAACTAGCGGGAGTTCCCGCTCCTACAATGAGCAGTTCTTC. It codes for CASSSGTSGSSRSYNEQFF.

The chain combines TRBV19 with TRBJ1-1; D gene uncertain. V was cut by 1 base and J by 1 base, with 4 bases left in between. The CDR3 length is 13 residues. CDR1 and CDR2 (germline): LNHDA, SQIVND (reference sequence). CDR3 in amino acids: CASSIVANTEAFF. The CDR3, as DNA: TGTGCCAGTAGTATAGTGGCGAACACTGAAGCTTTCTTT. Filled out from reference TRBV19 and TRBJ1-1, the complete variable domain reads DGGITQSPKYLFRKEGQNVTLSCEQNLNHDAMYWYRQDPGQGLRLIYYSQIVNDFQKGDIAEGYSVSREKKESFPLTVTSAQKNPTAFYLCASSIVANTEAFFGQGTRLTVV.

The chain couples TRBV28 to TRBJ1-1, with TRBD1 identical over 7 bases. V was clipped by 6 bases and J by 4 bases; unmatched bases: 11. CDR3 length: 15 amino acids. Germline CDR1 MDHEN, CDR2 SYDVKM. The CDR3 region is CASRPPGQLITEAFF. The CDR3 coding sequence is TGTGCCAGCAGGCCCCCGGGACAGCTCATCACTGAAGCTTTCTTT.

The chain recombines TRBV5-1 with TRBJ2-1; D may be TRBD2 (5 bases). Trimming pared 2 bases from V and 7 bases from J, leaving 10 bases between. The CDR3 sequence is 13 residues long. From germline, CDR1 is SGHRS and CDR2 YFSETQ. CDR3 residues: CASSLGGQNEQFF. DNA of the CDR3: TGCGCCAGCAGCTTAGGCGGGCAGAATGAGCAGTTCTTC.

This clone showed up just once. The chain employs TRBV2 and TRBJ2-7; TRBD2 aligns across 9 bases. The V gene end was trimmed by 1 base and the J gene end by 7 bases; junction bases not matched to a gene: 8. The CDR3 consists of 15 residues. CDR1 is SNHLY and CDR2 is FYNNEI in the germline V gene. DNA for the CDR3: TGTGCCAGCAGTGAAGGGCAGCGGGAGGTATATGAGCAGTACTTC. Translation: CASSEGQREVYEQYF.

The CDR3 region is CASSLAGGVNTEAFF. Here the CDR3 DNA reads TGCGCCAGCAGCTTGGCCGGGGGGGTGAACACTGAAGCTTTCTTT. This chain uses TRBV5-1 with TRBJ1-1; D perhaps matches TRBD1 (5 bases). The CDR3 totals 15 residues. V was trimmed by 0 bases and J by 0 bases, leaving 9 bases between them. The germline V gene has CDR1 SGHRS and CDR2 YFSETQ.

This chain joins TRBV28 and TRBJ1-1; 8 bases match TRBD1. The V segment lost 4 bases and the J segment 0 bases; nucleotides outside the gene matches: 10. This CDR3 is 17 amino acids long. Per the germline V gene, CDR1 is MDHEN and CDR2 is SYDVKM. The CDR3 DNA follows: TGTGCCAGCAGTTCCGTACTGACAGGGGATTTGAACACTGAAGCTTTCTTT. It codes for CASSSVLTGDLNTEAFF.

The chain has TRBV2 and TRBJ1-3, with a tentative D call TRBD1 (5 bases). Trimming pared 5 bases from V and 0 bases from J, leaving 14 bases between. Germline CDR1 is SNHLY and CDR2 is FYNNEI. The CDR3 has 16 residues. The CDR3 DNA reads TGTGCCAGCAGTATATCGGGGGAGAGCTCTGGAAACACCATATATTTT. As protein: CASSISGESSGNTIYF.

The chain couples TRBV9 to TRBJ1-3, with 10 bases aligning to TRBD1. CDR1 SGDLS and CDR2 YYNGEE come from the germline V gene. The V segment lost 0 bases and the J segment 0 bases; nucleotides outside the gene matches: 12. The CDR3 runs to 20 residues. As DNA, the CDR3 is TGTGCCAGCAGCGTAGGGGGGACAGGGGTCATGAGTCGCTCTGGAAACACCATATATTTT. This translates into CASSVGGTGVMSRSGNTIYF.